The 21 T cell receptor beta chains given below trace back to one sample, sequenced in a study of blood T cell repertoires in COVID-19 (dated by TCRdb to about 2020). The library was obtained by the immunoSEQ multiplex PCR assay. The table was pulled from immuneACCESS by TCRdb, which kept in-frame rearrangements only. Such tables lose some clones; where checked, under half of the loss comes from unresolved V genes, and the rest has no known cause. Across this sample there are under 80,000 clones, with about 86% seen only once. Approximately 4.4% of the sample lies in the top ten. The sequenced sample consisted of peripheral blood. The receptors stem from a man aged 50-59 years with active COVID-19.

The gene calls are TRBV4-3 and TRBJ1-6; 10 positions agree with TRBD1. CDR1 and CDR2 (germline): LGHNA, YSLEER. The CDR3 extends over 16 amino acids. The ends lost 0 bases at V and 9 bases at J; junction bases unmatched: 5. CDR3 amino acids: CASSQDRWDRGSPLHF. CDR3 nucleotides: TGCGCCAGCAGCCAAGATCGTTGGGACAGGGGTTCACCCCTCCACTTT.

The rearrangement joins TRBV5-1 to TRBJ2-1; D remains unclear. V lost 5 bases and J lost 6, with 15 bases in between. The CDR3 is 14 residues long. Germline lookup yields CDR1 SGHRS and CDR2 YFSETQ. Here the CDR3 DNA reads TGCGCCAGCAGTCTGTCTGGGCAAGGCAATGAGCAGTTCTTC. The encoded protein is CASSLSGQGNEQFF.

This chain links TRBV29-1 with TRBJ1-1; 7 nucleotides line up with TRBD1. Germline-derived CDR1 and CDR2 are SQVTM and ANQGSEA. The CDR3 covers 16 residues. V dropped 2 bases and J dropped 5; count of bases not matched to a gene: 14. The CDR3 nucleotides read TGCAGCGTTGAACCACCCTGGACAGGCCGGGGGACTGAAGCTTTCTTT. It codes for CSVEPPWTGRGTEAFF.

The chain has TRBV2 and TRBJ2-1; no clear D. Trimming left V 8 bases short and J 2 bases short, with 4 bases between. The CDR3 spans 11 residues. CDR1 is SNHLY and CDR2 is FYNNEI in the germline V gene. CDR3 amino acids: CASRAYNEQFF. DNA of the CDR3: TGTGCCAGCCGCGCCTACAATGAGCAGTTCTTC.

The sample holds a few counts of this clone. The chain uses TRBV15 and TRBJ2-3; 7 positions agree with TRBD1. Germline V gene sequence: CDR1 LNHNV, CDR2 YYDKDF (reference sequence). There are 17 residues in the CDR3. The J segment lost 2 bases and the V segment lost 4 bases, leaving 12 bases of the junction unmatched. The CDR3 spells CATSKEGANPYTDTQYF. As DNA, the CDR3 is TGTGCCACCAGCAAAGAGGGGGCCAACCCCTACACAGATACGCAGTATTTT.

This chain joins TRBV18 and TRBJ2-7; 11 bases align to TRBD1. Per the germline V gene, CDR1 is KGHSH and CDR2 is LQKENI. Unmatched junction bases numbered 9, after V lost 6 bases and J lost 5 bases. The CDR3 is 15 amino acids. CDR3 region: CASSPGTGGIDEQYF. CDR3 in DNA: TGTGCCAGCTCGCCCGGGACAGGGGGTATCGACGAGCAGTACTTC.

The rearrangement uses TRBV7-9 and TRBJ2-7; D remains unclear. The CDR3 spans 13 residues. Trimming pared 5 bases from V and 5 bases from J, leaving 13 bases between. Germline CDR1 SEHNR, CDR2 FQNEAQ (reference sequence). CDR3 protein: CASSLGPRDEQYF. The CDR3 nucleotides are TGTGCCAGCAGCCTAGGGCCTCGGGACGAGCAGTACTTC.

The chain joins TRBV6-5 to TRBJ1-1, with D uncertain. Germline V lookup: CDR1 MNHEY, CDR2 SVGAGI. V dropped 5 bases and J dropped 2 bases, with 9 bases sitting between them. The CDR3 runs 13 residues. CDR3 DNA sequence: TGTGCCAGCAGTCTTCATAGTAACACTGAAGCTTTCTTT. It encodes CASSLHSNTEAFF.

This chain uses TRBV7-9 with TRBJ2-2; tentative D call: TRBD1 (6 bases). This CDR3 is built from 15 residues. Trimming shortened V by 2 bases and J by 5 bases, and 12 bases separated the two germline ends. CDR1 is SEHNR and CDR2 is FQNEAQ in the germline V gene (reference sequence). This chain's CDR3 is CASSLYQGWTGELFF. The CDR3 DNA reads TGTGCCAGCAGCTTATACCAGGGGTGGACCGGGGAGCTGTTTTTT.

Written as DNA, the CDR3 is TGTGCCAGCAGCTTTACCGGACAGGGGGGAAATGAGCAGTTCTTC. Its translation: CASSFTGQGGNEQFF. The rearrangement joins TRBV11-2 to TRBJ2-1; 10 bases agree with TRBD1. V shed 3 bases and J 7 bases; nucleotides not matched to a gene: 6. The CDR3 totals 15 residues. Germline CDR1 is SGHAT and CDR2 is FQNNGV.

This chain connects TRBV28 to TRBJ2-5, with 7 bases fitting TRBD1. With 4 bases clipped from V and 3 bases from J, the junction kept 8 bases outside the gene matches. From germline, CDR1 is MDHEN and CDR2 SYDVKM. The CDR3 is made up of 15 amino acids. The CDR3 bases are TGTGCCAGCAGTTCAATCAGGGGGAGAAAAGAGACCCAGTACTTC. Translating it yields CASSSIRGRKETQYF.

The chain links TRBV4-3 to TRBJ2-2; 7 bases agree with TRBD1. V lost 5 bases and J lost 0; bases outside the gene matches: 0. The CDR3 has 14 residues. The germline V gene has CDR1 LGHNA and CDR2 YSLEER. In DNA, the CDR3 is TGCGCCAGCAGCGGACAGGCGAACACCGGGGAGCTGTTTTTT. Amino acids: CASSGQANTGELFF.

The chain uses TRBV7-2 and TRBJ2-7, with D possibly TRBD1 on 6 matching bases. The germline gives CDR1 SGHTA, CDR2 FQGNSA. This CDR3 spans 14 amino acids. V dropped 6 bases and J dropped 2 bases, with 14 bases sitting between them. CDR3 DNA sequence: TGTGCCAGCAGTCAAGACAGGAAAACCTACGAGCAGTACTTC. This encodes CASSQDRKTYEQYF.

The chain carries TRBV19 and TRBJ2-1; 9 nucleotides agree with TRBD1. The J segment lost 3 bases and the V segment lost 8 bases, leaving 8 bases of the junction unmatched. The CDR3 totals 15 residues. Germline V gene lookup returns CDR1 LNHDA and CDR2 SQIVND (reference sequence). The CDR3 sequence is CASGPLGQGYNEQFF. CDR3 coding DNA: TGTGCCAGTGGACCGTTGGGACAGGGCTACAATGAGCAGTTCTTC.

The chain has TRBV6-2 or TRBV6-3 and TRBJ2-1, with D maybe TRBD2 (6 bases). The CDR3 has 16 amino acids. Germline CDR1 reads MNHEY; CDR2 reads SVGEGT. V lost 2 bases and J 6 bases, leaving 17 bases between the germline ends. CDR3 protein: CASSYAFRGGVNEQFF. As DNA, the CDR3 is TGTGCCAGCAGTTACGCTTTCCGTGGCGGGGTCAATGAGCAGTTCTTC.

The V gene is TRBV7-9, the J gene TRBJ1-4; 8 bases map to TRBD1. Germline values: CDR1 SEHNR, CDR2 FQNEAQ (reference sequence). This CDR3 has 15 residues. V was pared by 5 bases and J by 10 bases, with 12 bases of the junction left unmatched. The DNA for the CDR3 is TGTGCCAGCAGCCCAACCGGGACAGGAAGTGGAAAACTGTTTTTT. Translated: CASSPTGTGSGKLFF.

The chain uses TRBV14 and TRBJ2-7; perhaps TRBD2 as D (6 bases). The CDR3 has 16 residues. Looked up from germline, CDR1 is SGHDN and CDR2 is FVKESK. The V end lost 3 bases, the J end lost 2 bases, and 17 bases lay between the germline ends. CDR3 region: CASSHPSETGAYEQYF. CDR3 nucleotide sequence: TGTGCCAGCAGCCATCCCTCAGAAACGGGGGCCTACGAGCAGTACTTC. The entire variable domain, with the rest obtained from reference TRBV14 and TRBJ2-7, is as follows: EAGVTQFPSHSVIEKGQTVTLRCDPISGHDNLYWYRRVMGKEIKFLLHFVKESKQDESGMPNNRFLAERTGGTYSTLKVQPAELEDSGVYFCASSHPSETGAYEQYFGPGTRLTVT.

J is TRBJ2-1 and V is TRBV19; TRBD2 aligns across 13 bases. CDR1 is LNHDA, CDR2 SQIVND, per germline (reference sequence). Losses at the gene ends were 4 bases for V and 4 bases for J; bases not matched to a gene: 1. The CDR3 runs 15 residues. The CDR3, as DNA: TGTGCCAGTAGTAAACTAGCGGGAGGGTACAATGAGCAGTTCTTC. This sequence encodes CASSKLAGGYNEQFF. Drawing the rest from reference TRBV19 and TRBJ2-1, the complete variable domain is DGGITQSPKYLFRKEGQNVTLSCEQNLNHDAMYWYRQDPGQGLRLIYYSQIVNDFQKGDIAEGYSVSREKKESFPLTVTSAQKNPTAFYLCASSKLAGGYNEQFFGPGTRLTVL.

This sequence joins TRBV27 and TRBJ2-1; a weak D match, TRBD1 (5 bases). This CDR3 comprises 14 residues. Germline assignment: CDR1 MNHEY and CDR2 SMNVEV (reference sequence). Deletions cut 2 bases from V and 7 bases from J, with 12 bases between. The CDR3 protein is CASSLISGRNEQFF. In nucleotides, the CDR3 is TGTGCCAGCAGTTTAATCTCAGGGCGGAATGAGCAGTTCTTC.

This clone was seen a handful of times. The chain uses TRBV11-3 and TRBJ2-7; 11 bases line up with TRBD2. The V gene end was trimmed by 5 bases and the J gene end by 7 bases; junction bases not matched to a gene: 10. Germline V gives CDR1 SGHNT, CDR2 YENEEA. The length of the CDR3 is 15 residues. In DNA, the CDR3 is TGTGCCAGCAGCGCGCGACTAGCGGGACCGGAGGAGCAGTACTTC. Protein: CASSARLAGPEEQYF.

The chain recombines TRBV7-8 with TRBJ2-1; possible D gene TRBD2, 6 bases. The CDR3 consists of 13 residues. CDR1 and CDR2 (germline): SGHVS, FQNEAQ. V lost 3 bases, J lost 5 bases, and 8 bases lay in between. This CDR3 reads CASSFSGDNEQFF. CDR3 sequence (DNA): TGTGCCAGCAGCTTTTCGGGAGACAATGAGCAGTTCTTC.